The 9 T cell receptor beta chains reported below all come from one sample, sequenced in a study of blood T cell repertoires in COVID-19. Sequencing was performed with immunoSEQ multiplex PCR; in TCRdb, only in-frame clones are kept and a portion is missing. Of about 320,000 clones listed, roughly 90% are singletons. Sequenced material: PBMCs or T cells enriched from blood (not recorded which). The receptors were gathered from a man in his sixties who had recovered from COVID-19.

V and J are TRBV6-5 and TRBJ2-1; D may be TRBD2 (7 bases). The CDR3 spans 13 residues. The V gene's germline CDR1 is MNHEY and CDR2 SVGAGI. V shed 7 bases and J shed 7 bases, with 14 bases lying between them. This chain's CDR3 is CASIRGGGNEQFF. CDR3 bases: TGTGCCAGCATAAGAGGGGGGGGGAATGAGCAGTTCTTC.

The chain uses TRBV30 and TRBJ2-5, with D perhaps matching TRBD2 (5 bases). Germline assignment: CDR1 GTSNPN and CDR2 SVGIG (reference sequence). V dropped 5 bases and J dropped 4 bases, with 8 bases sitting between them. The CDR3 is 11 amino acids. CDR3 bases: TGTGCCTGGTCTAGCCCAGAGACCCAGTACTTC. Its protein product is CAWSSPETQYF.

CDR3 nucleotide sequence: TGTGCCAGCAGCGCCACCGGGACAGGGCGGTACGAGCAGTACTTC. The encoded protein is CASSATGTGRYEQYF. The V call is TRBV6-5, the J call TRBJ2-7; 9 bases match TRBD1. Trimming at V came to 6 bases and at J to 4 bases, leaving 10 bases not matched to a gene. This CDR3 is built from 15 residues. Germline V gene lookup returns CDR1 MNHEY and CDR2 SVGAGI.

V gene TRBV7-9 combines with J gene TRBJ1-4, with a possible D match to TRBD1 (6 bases). The CDR3 sequence is 14 residues long. V was shortened by 7 bases and J by 5 bases, with 14 bases between the two germline ends. Germline CDR1 reads SEHNR; CDR2 reads FQNEAQ (reference sequence). CDR3 bases: TGTGCCAGCACCCTGGGGCAGGGGAATGAAAAACTGTTTTTT. Protein product: CASTLGQGNEKLFF.

V is TRBV28 and J is TRBJ2-7; the match to TRBD2 covers 7 bases. CDR3 length: 15 residues. J gave up 2 bases and V 2 bases, and 6 bases lay outside the gene matches. Germline V gives CDR1 MDHEN, CDR2 SYDVKM. The CDR3 nucleotides read TGTGCCAGCAGTTTAAGCGGGACGGTAACCTACGAGCAGTACTTC. It codes for CASSLSGTVTYEQYF.

The chain is built from TRBV10-3 and TRBJ1-1; a weak D match, TRBD1 (6 bases). The germline gives CDR1 ENHRY, CDR2 SYGVKD. Trimming cost V 4 bases and J 1 base, with 34 bases left between them. The length of the CDR3 is 22 residues. The CDR3 protein is CAISGFVRAGPTYQGRNTEAFF. In DNA, the CDR3 is TGTGCCATCAGTGGCTTTGTAAGGGCTGGGCCAACCTATCAGGGGCGGAACACTGAAGCTTTCTTT.

The chain combines TRBV28 with TRBJ1-5; a possible D gene is TRBD1 (6 bases). The CDR3 loop spans 15 amino acids. CDR1 and CDR2 (germline): MDHEN, SYDVKM. The ends were cut back, 2 bases at V and 1 base at J, with 9 bases in the middle. The CDR3 loop reads CASSLPDRSNQPQHF. The CDR3 region has the DNA TGTGCCAGCAGTTTACCGGACAGAAGCAATCAGCCCCAGCATTTT.

This rearrangement joins TRBV19 to TRBJ1-5, with TRBD1 identical over 7 bases. J was trimmed by 0 bases and V by 10 bases; bases with no gene match: 6. The V gene's germline CDR1 is LNHDA and CDR2 SQIVND (reference sequence). The CDR3 is 14 amino acids. The CDR3 loop is CAISQGYSNQPQHF. CDR3 DNA: TGTGCCATTTCACAGGGGTATAGCAATCAGCCCCAGCATTTT.

J is TRBJ2-5 and V is TRBV5-1; 12 nucleotides match TRBD2. The germline gives CDR1 SGHRS, CDR2 YFSETQ. CDR3 length equals 16 residues. V was pared by 0 bases and J by 5 bases, with 5 bases of the junction left unmatched. The CDR3 sequence is CASSLGTSGAGETQYF. In DNA form, the CDR3 reads TGCGCCAGCAGCTTGGGGACTAGCGGGGCAGGGGAGACCCAGTACTTC.